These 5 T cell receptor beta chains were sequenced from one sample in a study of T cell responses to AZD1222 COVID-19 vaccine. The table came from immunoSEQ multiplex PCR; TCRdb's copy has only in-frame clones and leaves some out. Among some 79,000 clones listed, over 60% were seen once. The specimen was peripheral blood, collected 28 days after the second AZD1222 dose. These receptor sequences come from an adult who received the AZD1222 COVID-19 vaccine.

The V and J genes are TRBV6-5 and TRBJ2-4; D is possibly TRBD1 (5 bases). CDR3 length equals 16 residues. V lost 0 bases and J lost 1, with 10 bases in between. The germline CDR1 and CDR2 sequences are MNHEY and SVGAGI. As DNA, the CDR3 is TGTGCCAGCAGTTACTCCGGACAAGCGGCCAAAAACATTCAGTACTTC. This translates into CASSYSGQAAKNIQYF.

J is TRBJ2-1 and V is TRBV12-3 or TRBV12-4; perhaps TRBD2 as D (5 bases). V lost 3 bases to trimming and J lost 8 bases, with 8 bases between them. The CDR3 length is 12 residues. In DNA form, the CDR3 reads TGTGCCAGCAGTTTGGCCGGGGATGAGCAGTTCTTC. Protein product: CASSLAGDEQFF.

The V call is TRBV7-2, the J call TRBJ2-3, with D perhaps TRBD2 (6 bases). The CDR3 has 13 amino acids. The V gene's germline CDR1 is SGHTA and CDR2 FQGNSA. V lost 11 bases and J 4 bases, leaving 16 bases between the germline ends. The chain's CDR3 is CALDALASDTQYF. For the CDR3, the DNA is TGTGCCCTAGATGCACTAGCCTCAGATACGCAGTATTTT.

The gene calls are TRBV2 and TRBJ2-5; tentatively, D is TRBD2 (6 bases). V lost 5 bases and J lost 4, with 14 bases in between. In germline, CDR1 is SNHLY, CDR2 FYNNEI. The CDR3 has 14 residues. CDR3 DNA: TGTGCCAGCAGTCGGGACTCGCTGGTAGAGACCCAGTACTTC. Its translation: CASSRDSLVETQYF.

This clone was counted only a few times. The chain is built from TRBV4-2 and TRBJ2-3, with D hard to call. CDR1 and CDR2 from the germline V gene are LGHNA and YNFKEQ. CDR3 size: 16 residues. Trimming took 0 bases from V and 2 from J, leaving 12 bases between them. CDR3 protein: CASSQDLVGSTDTQYF. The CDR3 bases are TGTGCCAGCAGCCAAGATCTAGTGGGGTCCACAGATACGCAGTATTTT.